This entry is about one T cell receptor (beta chain). CDR3 length equals 15 residues. The germline CDR1 and CDR2 sequences are SGHNT and YYREEE (reference sequence). Trimming took 0 bases from V and 2 from J, leaving 9 bases between them. The source of the sample is a study of blood T cell repertoires in COVID-19. At the level of the study: The samples span acute and convalescent COVID-19 from the United States, Italy and Spain.

TCRdb keeps only in-frame clones here, not all; method: immunoSEQ multiplex PCR. The top ten clones hold over 2.5% of a sample with more than 70,000 clones, roughly 90% of them seen once. The sequenced material came from peripheral blood. The sequence was obtained from a woman aged 45-59 years with active or convalescent COVID-19. V is TRBV5-4 and J is TRBJ2-1; D call uncertain. The CDR3 region is CASSLDDAAYNEQFF. The CDR3 DNA is TGTGCCAGCAGCTTGGACGACGCGGCCTACAATGAGCAGTTCTTC.